The T cell receptor (beta chain) described here comes from a study of sequential checkpoint blockade in melanoma. Study as a whole: Maintenance nivolumab came after either treatment sequence.

V gave up 0 bases and J gave up 0 bases, with 9 bases separating them. Germline assignment: CDR1 LGHNA and CDR2 YNFKEQ. This CDR3 has 15 residues. The assay was immunoSEQ multiplex PCR, and TCRdb's table has in-frame clones only and misses some. Here the sample spans about 15,000 clones, approximately 80% being singletons. As to treatment: randomized to nivolumab then ipilimumab (arm A) or the reverse (arm B). Patients had received no earlier DNA-damaging chemotherapy. PBMC sorting kept live CD3+CD8+ cells without CD19 or CD56. This clonotype was sampled from a human donor with melanoma. Sequences were derived from CD8+ T cells sorted from blood (inferred from file names), sampled from a patient given nivolumab and ipilimumab in sequence. This chain joins TRBV4-2 and TRBJ2-7, with D possibly being TRBD1 (5 bases). CDR3 in amino acids: CASSQDPGPSYEQYF. CDR3 sequence (DNA): TGTGCCAGCAGCCAAGATCCAGGGCCCTCCTACGAGCAGTACTTC.